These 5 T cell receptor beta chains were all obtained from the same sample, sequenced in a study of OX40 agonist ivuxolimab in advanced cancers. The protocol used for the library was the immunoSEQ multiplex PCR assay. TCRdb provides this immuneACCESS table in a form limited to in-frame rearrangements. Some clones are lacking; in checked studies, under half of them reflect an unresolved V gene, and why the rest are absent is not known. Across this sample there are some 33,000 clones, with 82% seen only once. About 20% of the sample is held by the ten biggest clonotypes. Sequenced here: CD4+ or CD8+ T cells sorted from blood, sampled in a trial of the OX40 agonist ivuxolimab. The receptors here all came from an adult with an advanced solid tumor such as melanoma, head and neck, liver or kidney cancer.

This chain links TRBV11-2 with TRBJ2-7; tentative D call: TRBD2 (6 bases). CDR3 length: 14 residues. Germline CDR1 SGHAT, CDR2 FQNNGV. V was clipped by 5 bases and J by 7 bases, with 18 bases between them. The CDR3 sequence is CASSHLRLGAEQYF. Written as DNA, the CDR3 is TGTGCCAGCAGCCACCTCCGACTAGGCGCAGAGCAGTACTTC. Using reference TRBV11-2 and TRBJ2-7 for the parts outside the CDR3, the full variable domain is EAGVAQSPRYKIIEKRQSVAFWCNPISGHATLYWYQQILGQGPKLLIQFQNNGVVDDSQLPKDRFSAERLKGVDSTLKIQPAKLEDSAVYLCASSHLRLGAEQYFGPGTRLTVT.

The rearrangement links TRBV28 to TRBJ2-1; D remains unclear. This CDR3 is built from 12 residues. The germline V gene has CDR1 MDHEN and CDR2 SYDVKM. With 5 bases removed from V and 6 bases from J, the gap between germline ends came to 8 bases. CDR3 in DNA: TGTGCCAGCAGTCTTCGGGTCAATGAGCAGTTCTTC. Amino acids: CASSLRVNEQFF.

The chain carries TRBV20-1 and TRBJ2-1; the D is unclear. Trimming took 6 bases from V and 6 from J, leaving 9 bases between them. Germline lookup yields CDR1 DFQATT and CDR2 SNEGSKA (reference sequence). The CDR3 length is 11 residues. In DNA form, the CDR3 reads TGCAGTGCCCGAGCCCTCAATGAGCAGTTCTTC. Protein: CSARALNEQFF.

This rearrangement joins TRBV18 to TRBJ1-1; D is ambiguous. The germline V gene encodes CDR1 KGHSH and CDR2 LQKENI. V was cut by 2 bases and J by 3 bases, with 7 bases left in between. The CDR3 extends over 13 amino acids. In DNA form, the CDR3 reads TGTGCCAGCTCACCATCCCGGGACACTGAAGCTTTCTTT. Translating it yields CASSPSRDTEAFF.

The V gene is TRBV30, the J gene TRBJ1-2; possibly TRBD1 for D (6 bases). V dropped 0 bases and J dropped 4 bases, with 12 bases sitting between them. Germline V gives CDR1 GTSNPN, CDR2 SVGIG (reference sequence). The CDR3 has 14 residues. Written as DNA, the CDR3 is TGTGCCTGGAGTGTCTTCAGGGGAGGCTATGGCTACACCTTC. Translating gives CAWSVFRGGYGYTF.